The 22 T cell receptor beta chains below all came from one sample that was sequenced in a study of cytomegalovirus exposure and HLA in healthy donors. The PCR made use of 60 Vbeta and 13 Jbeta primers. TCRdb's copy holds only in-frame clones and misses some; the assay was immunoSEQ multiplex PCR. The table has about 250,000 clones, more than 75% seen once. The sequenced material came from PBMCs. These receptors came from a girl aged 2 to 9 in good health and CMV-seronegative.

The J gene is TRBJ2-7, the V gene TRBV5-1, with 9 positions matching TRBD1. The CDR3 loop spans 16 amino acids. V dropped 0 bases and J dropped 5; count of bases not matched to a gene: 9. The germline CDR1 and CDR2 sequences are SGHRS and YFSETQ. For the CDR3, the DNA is TGCGCCAGCAGCTTGGTCCTCAGGACAGGGGACCACGAGCAGTACTTC. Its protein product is CASSLVLRTGDHEQYF.

The CDR3 DNA sequence: TGCGCCAGCAGCTTGGCCCGGGACAGGCTCAACTATGGCTACACCTTC. This translates into CASSLARDRLNYGYTF. The rearrangement links TRBV5-1 to TRBJ1-2; 8 bases are shared with TRBD1. The CDR3 has 16 residues. After removal of 0 bases from V and 2 bases from J, the junction contained 6 bases not matched to a gene. Germline V lookup: CDR1 SGHRS, CDR2 YFSETQ. Filled out from reference TRBV5-1 and TRBJ1-2, the complete variable domain reads KAGVTQTPRYLIKTRGQQVTLSCSPISGHRSVSWYQQTPGQGLQFLFEYFSETQRNKGNFPGRFSGRQFSNSRSEMNVSTLELGDSALYLCASSLARDRLNYGYTFGSGTRLTVV.

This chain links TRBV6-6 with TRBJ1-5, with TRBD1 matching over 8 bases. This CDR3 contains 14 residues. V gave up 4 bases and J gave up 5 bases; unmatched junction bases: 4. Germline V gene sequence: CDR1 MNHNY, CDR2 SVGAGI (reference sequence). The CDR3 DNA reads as TGTGCCAGCAGTTGGACAGGGAATTATCAGCCCCAGCATTTT. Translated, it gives CASSWTGNYQPQHF.

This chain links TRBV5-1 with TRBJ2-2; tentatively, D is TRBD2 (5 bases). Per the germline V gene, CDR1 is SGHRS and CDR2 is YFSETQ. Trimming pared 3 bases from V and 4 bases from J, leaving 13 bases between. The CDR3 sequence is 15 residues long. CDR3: CASSWGAPTTGELFF. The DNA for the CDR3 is TGCGCCAGCAGCTGGGGAGCCCCAACCACCGGGGAGCTGTTTTTT.

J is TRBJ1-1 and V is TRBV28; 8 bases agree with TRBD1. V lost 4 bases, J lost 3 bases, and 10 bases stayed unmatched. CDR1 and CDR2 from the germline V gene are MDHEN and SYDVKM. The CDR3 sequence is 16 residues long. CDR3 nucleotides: TGTGCCAGCAGTTCCCCCTCGGACAGGGTCGACACTGAAGCTTTCTTT. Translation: CASSSPSDRVDTEAFF.

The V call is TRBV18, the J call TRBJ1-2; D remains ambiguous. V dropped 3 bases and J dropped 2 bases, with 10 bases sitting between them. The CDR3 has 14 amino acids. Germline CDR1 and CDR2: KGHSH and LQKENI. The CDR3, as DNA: TGTGCCAGCTCACCGGAGGCATGGAACTATGGCTACACCTTC. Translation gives CASSPEAWNYGYTF.

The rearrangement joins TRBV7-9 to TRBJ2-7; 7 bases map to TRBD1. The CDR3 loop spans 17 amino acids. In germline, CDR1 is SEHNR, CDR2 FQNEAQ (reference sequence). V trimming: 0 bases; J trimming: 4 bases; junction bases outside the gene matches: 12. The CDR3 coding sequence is TGTGCCAGCAGCTTAGCCCGCGGCAGGGGGAGATTATACGAGCAGTACTTC. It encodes CASSLARGRGRLYEQYF.

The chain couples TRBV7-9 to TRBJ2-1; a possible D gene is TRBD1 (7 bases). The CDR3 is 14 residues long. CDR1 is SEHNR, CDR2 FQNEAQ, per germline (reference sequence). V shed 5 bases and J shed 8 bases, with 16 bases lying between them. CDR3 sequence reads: CASSRTGGPHEQFF. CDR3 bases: TGTGCCAGCAGCCGGACAGGAGGGCCCCATGAGCAGTTCTTC.

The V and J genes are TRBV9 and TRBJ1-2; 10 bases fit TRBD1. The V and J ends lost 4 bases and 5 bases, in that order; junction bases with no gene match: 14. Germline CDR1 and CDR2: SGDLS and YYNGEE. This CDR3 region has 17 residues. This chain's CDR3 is CASSIKPGTGDSYGYTF. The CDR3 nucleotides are TGTGCCAGCAGCATCAAGCCCGGGACAGGGGATTCTTATGGCTACACCTTC.

Written as DNA, the CDR3 is TGTGCCAGCAGCAGGGGGGGAGGCTACACCTTC. Protein product: CASSRGGGYTF. The chain uses TRBV11-2 and TRBJ1-2; TRBD1 is a possible D gene (6 bases). Germline V CDR1 and CDR2: SGHAT, FQNNGV. This CDR3 contains 11 residues. The V gene lost 5 bases and the J gene lost 8 bases, with 9 bases spanning the gap. Combining the CDR3 with reference TRBV11-2 and TRBJ1-2 gives the whole variable domain EAGVAQSPRYKIIEKRQSVAFWCNPISGHATLYWYQQILGQGPKLLIQFQNNGVVDDSQLPKDRFSAERLKGVDSTLKIQPAKLEDSAVYLCASSRGGGYTFGSGTRLTVV.

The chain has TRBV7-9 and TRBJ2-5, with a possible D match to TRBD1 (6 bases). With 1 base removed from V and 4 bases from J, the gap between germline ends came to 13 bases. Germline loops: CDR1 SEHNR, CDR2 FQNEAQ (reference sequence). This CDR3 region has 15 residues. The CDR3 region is CASSLGYRVRETQYF. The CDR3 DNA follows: TGTGCCAGCAGCTTAGGCTACAGGGTCCGAGAGACCCAGTACTTC.

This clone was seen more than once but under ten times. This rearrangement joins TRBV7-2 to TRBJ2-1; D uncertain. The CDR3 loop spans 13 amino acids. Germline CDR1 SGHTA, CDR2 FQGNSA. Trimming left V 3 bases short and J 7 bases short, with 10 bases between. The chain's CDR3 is CASSFSPLNEQFF. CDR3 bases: TGTGCCAGCAGCTTTTCTCCCCTAAATGAGCAGTTCTTC.

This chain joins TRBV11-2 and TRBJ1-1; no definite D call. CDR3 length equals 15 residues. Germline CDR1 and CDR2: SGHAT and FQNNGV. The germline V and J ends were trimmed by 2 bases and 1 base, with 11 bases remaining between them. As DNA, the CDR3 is TGTGCCAGCAGCTTAAGGCCCCCGGGGAACACTGAAGCTTTCTTT. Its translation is CASSLRPPGNTEAFF.

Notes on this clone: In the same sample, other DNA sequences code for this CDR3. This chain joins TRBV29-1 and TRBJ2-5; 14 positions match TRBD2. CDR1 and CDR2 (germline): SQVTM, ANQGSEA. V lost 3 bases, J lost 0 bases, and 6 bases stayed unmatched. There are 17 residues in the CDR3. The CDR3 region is CSVEDGLAGGNQETQYF. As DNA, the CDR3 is TGCAGCGTTGAGGATGGACTAGCGGGGGGCAACCAAGAGACCCAGTACTTC.

The CDR3 bases are TGCGCCAGCAGCTTGGGCCGACAGGAGCCTAATGAAAAACTGTTTTTT. This translates into CASSLGRQEPNEKLFF. The chain couples TRBV5-1 to TRBJ1-4, with D perhaps matching TRBD1 (6 bases). Deletions cut 0 bases from V and 3 bases from J, with 12 bases between. This CDR3 comprises 16 residues. Germline assignment: CDR1 SGHRS and CDR2 YFSETQ.

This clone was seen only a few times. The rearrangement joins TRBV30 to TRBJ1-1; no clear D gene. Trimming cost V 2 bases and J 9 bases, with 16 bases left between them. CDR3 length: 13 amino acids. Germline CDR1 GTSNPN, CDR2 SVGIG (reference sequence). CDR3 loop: CAWSPLTDNKAFF. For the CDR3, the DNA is TGTGCCTGGAGTCCACTTACAGACAACAAAGCTTTCTTT.

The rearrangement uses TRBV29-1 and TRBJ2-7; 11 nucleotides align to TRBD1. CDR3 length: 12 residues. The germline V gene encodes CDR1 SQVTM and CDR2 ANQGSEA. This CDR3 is CSAGTGGDEQYF. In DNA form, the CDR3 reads TGCAGTGCCGGGACAGGGGGGGACGAGCAGTACTTC.

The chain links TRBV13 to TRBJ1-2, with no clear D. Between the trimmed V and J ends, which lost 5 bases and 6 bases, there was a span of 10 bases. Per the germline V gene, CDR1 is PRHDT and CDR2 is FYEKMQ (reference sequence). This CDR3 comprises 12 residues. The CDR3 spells CASSVLSNGYTF. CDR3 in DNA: TGTGCCAGCAGCGTCCTCAGTAATGGCTACACCTTC.

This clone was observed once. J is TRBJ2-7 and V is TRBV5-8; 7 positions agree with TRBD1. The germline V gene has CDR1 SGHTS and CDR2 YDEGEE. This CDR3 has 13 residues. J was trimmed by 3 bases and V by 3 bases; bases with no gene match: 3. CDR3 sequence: CASSSDRVYEQYF. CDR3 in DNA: TGTGCCAGCAGCTCCGACAGGGTCTACGAGCAGTACTTC.

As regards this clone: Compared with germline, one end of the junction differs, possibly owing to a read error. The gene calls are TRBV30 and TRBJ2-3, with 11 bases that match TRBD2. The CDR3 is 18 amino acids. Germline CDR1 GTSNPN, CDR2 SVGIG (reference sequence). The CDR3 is CAWSHPLSLAGGTDTQYF. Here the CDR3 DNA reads TGTGCCTGGAGCCACCCCCTAAGCCTAGCGGGAGGCACGGATACGCAGTATTTT.

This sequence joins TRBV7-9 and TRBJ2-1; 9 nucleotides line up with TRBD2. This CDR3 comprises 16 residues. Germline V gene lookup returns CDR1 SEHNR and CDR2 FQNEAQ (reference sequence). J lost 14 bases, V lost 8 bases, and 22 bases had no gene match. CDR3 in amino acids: CASHGASGRFMPLEFF. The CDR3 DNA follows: TGTGCCAGCCACGGGGCCAGCGGGAGGTTTATGCCCTTGGAGTTCTTC.

The DNA for the CDR3 is TGTGCCAGCAGCTTAACTCGTGGTGGCGAGGACGAGCAGTACTTC. It translates to CASSLTRGGEDEQYF. This chain uses TRBV5-8 with TRBJ2-7, with D uncertain. V lost 2 bases and J lost 5, with 17 bases in between. The CDR3 is made up of 15 amino acids. The germline CDR1 and CDR2 sequences are SGHTS and YDEGEE. Combining the CDR3 with reference TRBV5-8 and TRBJ2-7 gives the whole variable domain EAGVTQSPTHLIKTRGQQATLRCSPISGHTSVYWYQQALGLGLQFLLWYDEGEERNRGNFPPRFSGRQFPNYSSELNVNALELEDSALYLCASSLTRGGEDEQYFGPGTRLTVT.